This T cell receptor beta chain stems from a study of identical twins. Whole-study findings and limits: Recombination models fit unrelated individuals' TCR alpha sharing but underestimated twins'. Sharing of beta out-of-frame sequences by twins showed a weaker excess.

Trimming removed 10 bases from V and 0 bases from J; junction bases left unmatched: 8. CDR3 length: 14 amino acids. The V gene's germline CDR1 is SNHLY and CDR2 FYNNEI. MiXCR was run by TCRdb on the 5' RACE reads, yielding one entry per CDR3 protein. The data contain 520,000 or so distinct CDR3 sequences, 20% to 25% of them singletons. A remark on this clonotype: What it binds is not known.

These data are also associated with another study on T cells expressing NK-cell markers. As that report states: Once again these clonotypes came out on top in the CD3+CD56-NKG2C+ fraction of a few donors. It remained uncertain whether the expanded NKG2C+ T cell clones were specific for HCMV antigens.

The sample was CD4+ T cells sorted from blood. This receptor was taken from a woman under 30 in good health. V and J are TRBV2 and TRBJ2-5; the match to TRBD2 covers 7 bases. The CDR3 DNA sequence: TGTGCCACGCAAGCGGGGACGTACCAAGAGACCCAGTACTTC. Translation gives CATQAGTYQETQYF.